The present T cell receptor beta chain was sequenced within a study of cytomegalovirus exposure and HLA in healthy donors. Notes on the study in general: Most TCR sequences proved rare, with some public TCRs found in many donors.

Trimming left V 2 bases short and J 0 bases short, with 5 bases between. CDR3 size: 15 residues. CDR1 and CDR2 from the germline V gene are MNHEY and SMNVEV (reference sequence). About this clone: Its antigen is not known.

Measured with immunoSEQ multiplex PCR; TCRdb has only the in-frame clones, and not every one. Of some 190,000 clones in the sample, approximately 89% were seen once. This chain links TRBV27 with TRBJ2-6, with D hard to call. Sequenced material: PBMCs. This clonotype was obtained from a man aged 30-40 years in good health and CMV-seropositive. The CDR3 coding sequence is TGTGCCAGCAGTTTACCGGGCTCTGGGGCCAACGTCCTGACTTTC. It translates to CASSLPGSGANVLTF. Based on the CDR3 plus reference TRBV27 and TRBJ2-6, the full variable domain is EAQVTQNPRYLITVTGKKLTVTCSQNMNHEYMSWYRQDPGLGLRQIYYSMNVEVTDKGDVPEGYKVSRKEKRNFPLILESPSPNQTSLYFCASSLPGSGANVLTFGAGSRLTVL.